This T cell receptor beta chain originates from a study of early stage breast cancer tumors. The CDR3 length is 11 residues. V was pared by 5 bases and J by 10 bases, with 9 bases between. The germline CDR1 and CDR2 sequences are SGHTA and FQGNSA. Generated by immunoSEQ multiplex PCR, the TCRdb table keeps only in-frame clones and is missing some. The data contain fewer than 75,000 clones, over 65% of them singletons. Turning to this clone: No antigen is known for it.

Study-wide results and caveats: Most shared enriched TCRB sequences were commonly generated ones.

The sequenced sample was blood. The chain links TRBV7-2 to TRBJ2-1, with D perhaps given as TRBD1 or TRBD2 (6 bases each). This receptor was identified in a person in their twenties or thirties with breast cancer. Here the CDR3 DNA reads TGTGCCAGCAGCCTAGGGGGGGAGCAGTTCTTC. Translating it yields CASSLGGEQFF.